Below, 2 T cell receptor beta chains from the same sample are listed, as sequenced in a study of T cell changes during pregnancy in multiple sclerosis. Clones were read by immunoSEQ multiplex PCR, and TCRdb kept only the in-frame ones, dropping some. The sample yields 50,000 to 70,000 clones, 92% seen once. The starting material was peripheral blood, obtained in the second trimester of pregnancy. These receptors all come from a female donor with multiple sclerosis, enrolled in a pregnancy study.

The chain has TRBV7-9 and TRBJ2-1; 9 bases fit TRBD2. The CDR3 has 14 amino acids. The germline gives CDR1 SEHNR, CDR2 FQNEAQ (reference sequence). V was pared by 6 bases and J by 3 bases, with 3 bases of the junction left unmatched. CDR3 sequence (DNA): TGTGCCAGCAGTCGGACTAGCGACTACAATGAGCAGTTCTTC. Protein sequence: CASSRTSDYNEQFF. The whole variable domain, filled in from reference TRBV7-9 and TRBJ2-1, reads DTGVSQNPRHKITKRGQNVTFRCDPISEHNRLYWYRQTLGQGPEFLTYFQNEAQLEKSRLLSDRFSAERPKGSFSTLEIQRTEQGDSAMYLCASSRTSDYNEQFFGPGTRLTVL.

V is TRBV5-6 and J is TRBJ1-2; D is unresolved. Between the trimmed V and J ends, which lost 2 bases and 2 bases, there was a span of 10 bases. Germline V CDR1 and CDR2: SGHDT, YYEEEE. The CDR3 totals 14 residues. DNA for the CDR3: TGTGCCAGCAGCTTAGGAGGGCAGAACTATGGCTACACCTTC. This codes for CASSLGGQNYGYTF.